The entry below describes one T cell receptor (beta chain). Its antigen is not known. The assay was run at survey level. Some clones are missing from TCRdb's copy, which holds only in-frame ones; the method was immunoSEQ multiplex PCR. The sample carries about 35,000 clones, about three quarters recorded once. The CDR3 covers 11 residues. Trimming took off 7 bases at V and 8 bases at J, with 8 bases between the two ends. The germline V gene encodes CDR1 MNHNS and CDR2 SASEGT. The data belong to a study of pediatric ulcerative colitis. Study-level results: Blood-derived T cells may be present in rectal pinch biopsies.

One to two pinch biopsies were taken from the rectum during colonoscopy. The receptor's source is a boy younger than 18 with mild ulcerative colitis. The sample taken for sequencing was gut tissue. The chain recombines TRBV6-1 with TRBJ1-4; D ambiguous. CDR3: CASKFGEKLFF. In DNA form, the CDR3 reads TGTGCCAGCAAATTCGGAGAAAAACTGTTTTTT.